Sequencing of this T cell receptor beta chain was carried out in a study of Ad26.COV2.S vaccination and SARS-CoV-2 variants. Study-wide background: Sample donor was a member of the COV1001 Ad26.COV2.S trial arm. The authors gave Ad26.COV2.S intramuscularly, either once or twice 56 days apart. General study findings and limits: Vaccine recipients showed a spike-specific TCR breadth that was higher than in placebo recipients.

A note on this clone: Its antigen is not known.

Between the trimmed V and J ends, which lost 3 bases and 0 bases, there was a span of 7 bases. The CDR3 is 14 amino acids. In germline, CDR1 is SGDLS, CDR2 YYNGEE. The treatment denotes: 19 received Ad26.COV2.S at low or high dose, single or two shots; about 5 received placebo; per-sample allocation not given. Following the first vaccine or placebo injection, samples were taken on day 63. The vaccine delivered Wuhan-strain SARS-CoV-2 spike through an Ad26 vector. Profiling relied on immunoSEQ multiplex PCR, and the TCRdb table lists in-frame clones only, not all of them. In the table there are 500,000 or so clones, about 83% of which are singletons.

Sequenced here: peripheral blood, sampled in a trial of Ad26.COV2.S vaccine versus placebo. This sequence joins TRBV9 and TRBJ1-3; D uncertain. The receptor's source is a person aged 18 to 65 who received the Ad26.COV2.S COVID-19 vaccine or a placebo. The CDR3 nucleotides are TGTGCCAGCAGCGCAGGTCACTCTGGAAACACCATATATTTT. The encoded protein is CASSAGHSGNTIYF. Combining the CDR3 with reference TRBV9 and TRBJ1-3 gives the whole variable domain DSGVTQTPKHLITATGQRVTLRCSPRSGDLSVYWYQQSLDQGLQFLIQYYNGEERAKGNILERFSAQQFPDLHSELNLSSLELGDSALYFCASSAGHSGNTIYFGEGSWLTVV.